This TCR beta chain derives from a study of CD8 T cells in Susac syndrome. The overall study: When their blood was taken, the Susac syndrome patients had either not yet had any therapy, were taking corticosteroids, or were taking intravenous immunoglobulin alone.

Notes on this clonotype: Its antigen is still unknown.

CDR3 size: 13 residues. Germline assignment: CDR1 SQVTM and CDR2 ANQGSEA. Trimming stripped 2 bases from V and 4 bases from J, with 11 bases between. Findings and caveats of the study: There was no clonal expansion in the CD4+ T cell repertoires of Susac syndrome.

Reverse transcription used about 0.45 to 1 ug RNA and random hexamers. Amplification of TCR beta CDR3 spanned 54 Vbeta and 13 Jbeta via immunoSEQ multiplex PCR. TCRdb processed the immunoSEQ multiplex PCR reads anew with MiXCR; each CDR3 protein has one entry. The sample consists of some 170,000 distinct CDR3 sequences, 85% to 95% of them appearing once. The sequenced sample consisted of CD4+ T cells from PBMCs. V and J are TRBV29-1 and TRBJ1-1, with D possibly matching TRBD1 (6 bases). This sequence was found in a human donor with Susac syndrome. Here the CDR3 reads CSVEPTGSTEAFF. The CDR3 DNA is TGCAGCGTTGAACCAACAGGGAGCACTGAAGCTTTCTTT.